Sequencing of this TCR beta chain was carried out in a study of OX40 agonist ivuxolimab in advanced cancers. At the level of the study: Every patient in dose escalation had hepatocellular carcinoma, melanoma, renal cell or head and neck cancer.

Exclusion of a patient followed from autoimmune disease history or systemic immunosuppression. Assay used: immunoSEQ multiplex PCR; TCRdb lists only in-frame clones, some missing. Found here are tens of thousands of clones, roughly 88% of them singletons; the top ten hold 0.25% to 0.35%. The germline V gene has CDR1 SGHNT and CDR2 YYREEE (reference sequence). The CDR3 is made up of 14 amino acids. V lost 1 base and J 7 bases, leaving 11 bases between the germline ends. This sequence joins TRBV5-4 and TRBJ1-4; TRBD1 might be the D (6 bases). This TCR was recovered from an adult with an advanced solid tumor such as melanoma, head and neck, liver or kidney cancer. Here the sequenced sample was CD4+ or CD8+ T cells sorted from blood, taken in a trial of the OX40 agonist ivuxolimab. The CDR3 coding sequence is TGTGCCAGCAGCTTGAGAGGGGGGAGTGAAAAACTGTTTTTT. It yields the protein CASSLRGGSEKLFF.